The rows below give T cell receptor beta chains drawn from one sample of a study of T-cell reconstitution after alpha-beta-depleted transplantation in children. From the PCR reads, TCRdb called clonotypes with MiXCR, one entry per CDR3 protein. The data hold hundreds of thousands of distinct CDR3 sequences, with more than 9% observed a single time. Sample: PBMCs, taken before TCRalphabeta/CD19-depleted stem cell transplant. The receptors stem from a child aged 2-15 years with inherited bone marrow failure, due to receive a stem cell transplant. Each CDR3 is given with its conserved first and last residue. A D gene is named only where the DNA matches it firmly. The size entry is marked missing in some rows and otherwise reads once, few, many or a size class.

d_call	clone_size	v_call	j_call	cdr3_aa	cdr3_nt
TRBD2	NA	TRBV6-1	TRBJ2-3	CASSEALTLAGAPDTQYF	TGTGCCAGCAGTGAAGCCCTAACACTAGCGGGAGCGCCCGATACGCAGTATTTT
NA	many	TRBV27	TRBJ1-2	CASSSLQGWGGYTF	TGTGCCAGCAGCTCCCTACAGGGCTGGGGCGGCTACACCTTC
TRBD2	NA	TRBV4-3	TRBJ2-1	CASSQVPGRADWFF	TGCGCCAGCAGCCAAGTTCCCGGGAGGGCCGATTGGTTCTTC
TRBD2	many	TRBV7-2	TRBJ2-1	CASTLSGDSYNEQFF	TGTGCCAGCACCCTTAGCGGGGACTCCTACAATGAGCAGTTCTTC
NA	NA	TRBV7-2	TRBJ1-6	CASSLDRVTYNSPLHF	TGTGCCAGCAGCTTAGACAGGGTGACCTATAATTCACCCCTCCACTTT
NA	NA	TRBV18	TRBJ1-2	CASSVDVTYGYTF	TGTGCCAGCTCAGTCGATGTAACCTATGGCTACACCTTC
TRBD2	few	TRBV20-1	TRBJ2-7	CSARRTSGRSEQYF	TGCAGTGCTAGACGGACTAGCGGGAGGTCCGAGCAGTACTTC
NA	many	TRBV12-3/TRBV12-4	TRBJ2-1	CASSVAVGEQFF	TGTGCCAGCAGTGTAGCGGTCGGTGAGCAGTTCTTC
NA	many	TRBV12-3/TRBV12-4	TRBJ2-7	CASSTRGTPYEQYF	TGTGCCAGCAGTACCAGAGGGACACCTTACGAGCAGTACTTC
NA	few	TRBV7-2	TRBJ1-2	CASSLEVRDGGYTF	TGTGCCAGCAGCTTAGAGGTCAGGGACGGCGGCTACACCTTC
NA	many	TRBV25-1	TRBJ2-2	CASSEWKYTGELFF	TGTGCCAGCAGTGAATGGAAGTACACCGGGGAGCTGTTTTTT
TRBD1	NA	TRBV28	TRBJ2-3	CASSIDRGRADTQYF	TGTGCCAGCAGTATCGACAGGGGACGGGCAGATACGCAGTATTTT
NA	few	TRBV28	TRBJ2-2	CASTLWGVPNTGELFF	TGTGCCAGCACCCTGTGGGGGGTCCCCAACACCGGGGAGCTGTTTTTT
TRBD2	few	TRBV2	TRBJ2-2	CASSDPAGGANTGELFF	TGTGCCAGCAGTGACCCAGCGGGAGGCGCGAACACCGGGGAGCTGTTTTTT
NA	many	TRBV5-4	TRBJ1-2	CASSPTWLGNYGYTF	TGTGCCAGCAGCCCGACCTGGCTAGGGAACTATGGCTACACCTTC
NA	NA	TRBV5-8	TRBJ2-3	CASSLAARADTQYF	TGTGCCAGCAGCTTGGCAGCCCGGGCGGATACGCAGTATTTT
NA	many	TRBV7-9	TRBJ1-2	CASSLSLSSHGYTF	TGTGCCAGCAGCTTATCCCTGAGCTCCCATGGCTACACCTTC
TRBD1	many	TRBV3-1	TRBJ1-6	CASSRTGIHNSPLHF	TGTGCCAGCAGCAGGACAGGGATTCATAATTCACCCCTCCACTTT
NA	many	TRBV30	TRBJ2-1	CAWSVLTGSEQFF	TGTGCCTGGAGTGTACTCACGGGGAGTGAGCAGTTCTTC
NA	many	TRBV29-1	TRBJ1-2	CSVEGGGYGYTF	TGCAGCGTTGAAGGGGGCGGCTATGGCTACACCTTC
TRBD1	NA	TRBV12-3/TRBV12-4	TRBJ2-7	CASSFSGTGVEQYF	TGTGCCAGCAGTTTTTCCGGGACAGGGGTTGAGCAGTACTTC
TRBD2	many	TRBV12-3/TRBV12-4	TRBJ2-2	CASTLGLAEPHTGELFF	TGTGCCAGCACCCTGGGACTAGCGGAGCCTCACACCGGGGAGCTGTTTTTT
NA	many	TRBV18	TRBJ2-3	CASSPSATTDTQYF	TGTGCCAGCTCACCATCAGCCACCACAGATACGCAGTATTTT
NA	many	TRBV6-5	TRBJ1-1	CASSYQQDMATEAFF	TGTGCCAGCAGTTATCAACAGGACATGGCCACTGAAGCTTTCTTT
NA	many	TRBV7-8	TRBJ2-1	CASSFLTNEQFF	TGTGCCAGCAGCTTCCTAACCAATGAGCAGTTCTTC